These 6 T cell receptor beta chains originate from one sample sequenced in a study of graft-versus-host responses after intestinal transplantation. No antigen has been identified for these receptors. Assay used: immunoSEQ multiplex PCR; TCRdb lists only in-frame clones, some missing. The sample contains some 90,000 clones, less than 95% of which appear only once. This material consisted of unstimulated CD8+ T cells sorted from spleen or lymph node cells, taken before transplant. Receptors originate from a human donor who was the organ donor for an intestinal transplant.

This chain uses TRBV7-9 with TRBJ1-2; 8 bases map to TRBD1. J was trimmed by 7 bases and V by 4 bases; bases with no gene match: 5. This CDR3 contains 13 residues. Germline assignment: CDR1 SEHNR and CDR2 FQNEAQ (reference sequence). In nucleotides, the CDR3 is TGTGCCAGCAGCTCAGAGGACAGGGTTGGCTACACCTTC. Translation gives CASSSEDRVGYTF.

This chain uses TRBV4-1 with TRBJ1-4; D unclear. The CDR3 totals 15 residues. Germline CDR1 reads MGHRA; CDR2 reads YSYEKL. V lost 0 bases and J lost 3, with 8 bases in between. CDR3 sequence reads: CASSQEPGANEKLFF. The CDR3 nucleotides read TGCGCCAGCAGCCAAGAACCAGGTGCTAATGAAAAACTGTTTTTT.

The chain has TRBV19 and TRBJ1-1; D is perhaps TRBD1 (6 bases). V shed 3 bases and J shed 1 base, with 9 bases lying between them. CDR1 and CDR2 (germline): LNHDA, SQIVND (reference sequence). This CDR3 contains 14 residues. CDR3 in DNA: TGTGCCAGTAGTATTCAGGGGACGAACACTGAAGCTTTCTTT. Amino acid sequence: CASSIQGTNTEAFF.

The CDR3 loop reads CASSGQGATEAFF. The CDR3 DNA follows: TGTGCCAGCAGCGGACAGGGGGCCACTGAAGCTTTCTTT. The V gene is TRBV9, the J gene TRBJ1-1; 10 positions match TRBD1. Trimming at V came to 3 bases and at J to 4 bases, leaving 0 bases not matched to a gene. CDR3 length: 13 residues. CDR1 and CDR2 (germline): SGDLS, YYNGEE.

The chain is built from TRBV6-6 and TRBJ2-5; D unresolved. The V gene lost 6 bases and the J gene lost 0 bases, with 2 bases spanning the gap. This CDR3 is 11 amino acids long. Germline CDR1 MNHNY, CDR2 SVGAGI (reference sequence). CDR3 sequence (DNA): TGTGCCAGCAGCTACCAAGAGACCCAGTACTTC. Encoded protein: CASSYQETQYF.

V is TRBV19 and J is TRBJ1-1; D gene uncertain. The CDR3 is 12 residues long. V lost 10 bases to trimming and J lost 5 bases, with 14 bases between them. CDR1 and CDR2 (germline): LNHDA, SQIVND (reference sequence). The CDR3 DNA follows: TGTGCCACCCGGGGAGTTGGGACTGAAGCTTTCTTT. It codes for CATRGVGTEAFF.